A single sample gave rise to the 2 T cell receptor beta chains below, sequenced in a study of T cell responses to AZD1222 COVID-19 vaccine. TCRdb's copy holds only in-frame clones and misses some; the assay was immunoSEQ multiplex PCR. The sample lists about 120,000 clones; about 87% were seen once. The starting material was peripheral blood, obtained on day 0 of AZD1222 vaccination. The receptors originated from an adult in good health.

The chain combines TRBV6-5 with TRBJ1-2; no firm D call. Per the germline V gene, CDR1 is MNHEY and CDR2 is SVGAGI. The V gene lost 2 bases and the J gene lost 0 bases, with 10 bases spanning the gap. The CDR3 extends over 15 amino acids. The CDR3: CASSYTRHPNYGYTF. For the CDR3, the DNA is TGTGCCAGCAGTTACACCAGACATCCTAACTATGGCTACACCTTC.

The J gene is TRBJ2-1, the V gene TRBV3-1 (or the pseudogene TRBV3-2); 13 bases fit TRBD2. This CDR3 has 16 residues. CDR1 LGHDT and CDR2 YNNKEL come from the germline V gene (reference sequence). V shed 1 base and J 8 bases; nucleotides not matched to a gene: 5. DNA of the CDR3: TGTGCCAGCAGCCAAGGGACTAGCGGGGGATGGTATGAGCAGTTCTTC. Translated: CASSQGTSGGWYEQFF.